This T cell receptor beta chain was captured in a study of OX40 agonist ivuxolimab in advanced cancers. Overall study context: Patients treated during dose escalation were battling hepatocellular carcinoma, melanoma, renal cell or head and neck cancer.

The data were produced by immunoSEQ multiplex PCR, yet TCRdb's version contains in-frame clones alone and is incomplete. The table shows more than 35,000 clones, with approximately 84% occurring only once. Baseline, cycle 4 day 1, and cycle 7 day 1 were the blood sampling points. V lost 4 bases and J 5 bases, leaving 15 bases between the germline ends. Germline V gene data show CDR1 as LGHNA and CDR2 as YNFKEQ. This CDR3 comprises 15 residues. The specimen comprised CD4+ or CD8+ T cells sorted from blood, sampled in a trial of the OX40 agonist ivuxolimab. V gene TRBV4-2 combines with J gene TRBJ1-5, with D hard to call. This clonotype was sampled from an adult with an advanced solid tumor such as melanoma, head and neck, liver or kidney cancer. The CDR3, as DNA: TGTGCCAGCAGCCTACAACCCGGTCACGATCAGCCCCAGCATTTT. Translation: CASSLQPGHDQPQHF.